Reported below is one T cell receptor (beta chain). Original methodology: The assay estimated nucleated cells by amplifying reference gene primers. Sequenced by immunoSEQ multiplex PCR; TCRdb stores in-frame clones only, minus some. That table furnishes V, J and clone size, whereas the DNA furnished D and trimming. The sample shows 250,000 or so clones, 87% of them seen only once. Across under 25 US areas, participants ranged in age from about 18 to 90 years. This sample is part of a study of blood T cell repertoires in COVID-19. Study details: Samples representing acute and convalescent COVID-19 were sourced from the United States, Italy and Spain. Sources were T cells, B-cell-depleted T cells, or PBMCs; the material itself was cDNA or gDNA.

V was clipped by 1 base and J by 2 bases; unmatched bases: 10. Per the germline V gene, CDR1 is LGHNA and CDR2 is YSLEER. The CDR3 runs to 17 residues. The chain links TRBV4-3 to TRBJ1-2, with 7 positions matching TRBD1. The material sequenced was PBMCs or T cells enriched from blood (not recorded which). This TCR derives from a woman aged 25 to 39 with acute COVID-19. As DNA, the CDR3 is TGCGCCAGCAGCCAAGTTCCGCCGGGACAGCTAAACTATGGCTACACCTTC. Its protein is CASSQVPPGQLNYGYTF.